These 10 T cell receptor beta chains came from one sample sequenced in a study of long-term antiretroviral therapy in people with HIV. Survey level was the resolution at which the v3.0 immunoSEQ assay ran. The table came from immunoSEQ multiplex PCR; TCRdb's copy has only in-frame clones and leaves some out. The profile covers roughly 18,000 clones, with roughly 78% appearing a single time and roughly 7.5% taken by the ten largest. The sequencing here drew on unsorted PBMCs, taken at the start of antiretroviral therapy, before treatment. The receptors originated from a woman between 40 and 50 years old with HIV.

The gene calls are TRBV4-1 and TRBJ2-5; D remains unclear. CDR1 is MGHRA and CDR2 is YSYEKL in the germline V gene. CDR3 length: 13 residues. Trimming pared 2 bases from V and 7 bases from J, leaving 11 bases between. The CDR3, as DNA: TGCGCCAGCAGCCAAAGCCCGGATGGGACCCAGTACTTC. Protein sequence: CASSQSPDGTQYF.

This chain joins TRBV7-2 and TRBJ1-1; possible D gene TRBD1, 5 bases. V lost 1 base to trimming and J lost 10 bases, with 16 bases between them. CDR1 is SGHTA, CDR2 FQGNSA, per germline. CDR3 length equals 14 residues. In DNA form, the CDR3 reads TGTGCCAGCAGCTTAGACCGAAGGACACCCGGAGCTTTCTTT. Protein product: CASSLDRRTPGAFF.

The rearrangement joins TRBV4-2 to TRBJ2-4, with 8 positions matching TRBD2. The junction had 4 bases not matched to a gene; V was cut back by 1 base and J by 8 bases. CDR3 length equals 14 residues. Germline CDR1 LGHNA, CDR2 YNFKEQ. This CDR3 is CASSQGRGGDIQYF. The CDR3 DNA reads as TGTGCCAGCAGCCAAGGCCGGGGGGGGGACATTCAGTACTTC.

This clone has a handful of counts. J is TRBJ1-6 and V is TRBV19; D may be TRBD1 (6 bases). Germline V gene data show CDR1 as LNHDA and CDR2 as SQIVND (reference sequence). The CDR3 length is 15 residues. The V and J ends lost 10 bases and 6 bases respectively, with 19 bases between them. CDR3 bases: TGTGCCACCCAAACCACAGGGCTACTTAATTCACCCCTCCACTTT. Translating it yields CATQTTGLLNSPLHF.

This chain connects TRBV4-3 to TRBJ2-1; D is ambiguous. The CDR3 is 16 amino acids. CDR1 is LGHNA and CDR2 is YSLEER in the germline V gene. Trimming removed 4 bases at V and 4 bases at J, with 17 bases between. CDR3 region: CASSPDPRPAYNEQFF. CDR3 nucleotide sequence: TGCGCCAGCAGCCCAGATCCTAGGCCCGCTTACAATGAGCAGTTCTTC.

This chain links TRBV7-2 with TRBJ1-1, with D possibly TRBD1 on 6 matching bases. Trimming stripped 4 bases from V and 8 bases from J, with 20 bases between. The CDR3 length is 15 residues. Per the germline V gene, CDR1 is SGHTA and CDR2 is FQGNSA. The chain's CDR3 is CASSSQGSRGSEAFF. Written as DNA, the CDR3 is TGTGCCAGCAGCTCTCAGGGGTCCCGGGGCTCGGAAGCTTTCTTT. The full variable domain, completed using reference TRBV7-2 and TRBJ1-1, is GAGVSQSPSNKVTEKGKDVELRCDPISGHTALYWYRQSLGQGLEFLIYFQGNSAPDKSGLPSDRFSAERTGGSVSTLTIQRTQQEDSAVYLCASSSQGSRGSEAFFGQGTRLTVV.

The chain has TRBV5-5 and TRBJ1-3; 9 nucleotides match TRBD1. V was clipped by 3 bases and J by 4 bases; unmatched bases: 5. The CDR3 extends over 15 amino acids. CDR1 is SGHKS and CDR2 is YYEKEE in the germline V gene (reference sequence). The DNA for the CDR3 is TGTGCCAGCAGCTCAGGACAGGGGCTGGGAAACACCATATATTTT. Translated, it gives CASSSGQGLGNTIYF.

This chain links TRBV5-4 with TRBJ2-3; 7 bases are a match to TRBD1. The CDR3 is 17 amino acids. Per germline, CDR1 SGHNT and CDR2 YYREEE (reference sequence). The J segment lost 4 bases and the V segment lost 2 bases, leaving 13 bases of the junction unmatched. CDR3 sequence reads: CASSLGGDRVIADTQYF. CDR3 bases: TGTGCCAGCAGCTTAGGCGGAGACAGGGTAATTGCAGATACGCAGTATTTT.

By share, this clone ranks as medium-sized (0.01 to 0.1%). The chain carries TRBV21-1 and TRBJ1-3; the D segment call TRBD1 is taken from the table without a DNA check. TRBV21-1 is deemed a pseudogene. The CDR3 runs 17 residues. CDR3 in amino acids: CASSKEGGDRSGNTIYF. CDR3 sequence (DNA): TGTGCCAGCAGCAAAGAAGGGGGCGATCGCTCTGGAAACACCATATATTTT.

The DNA of the CDR3 is TGCGCCAGCAGCTTTGGGCAGGGCGGCTATGGCTACACCTTC. It codes for CASSFGQGGYGYTF. The chain is built from TRBV4-3 and TRBJ1-2; tentative D call: TRBD1 (5 bases). Germline V lookup: CDR1 LGHNA, CDR2 YSLEER. Trimming removed 5 bases at V and 4 bases at J, with 14 bases between. The CDR3 is 14 residues long.